One sample yielded the 30 T cell receptor beta chains listed below, sequenced in a study of OX40 agonist ivuxolimab in advanced cancers. Repertoires were generated with immunoSEQ multiplex PCR, while TCRdb's copy carries only in-frame clones and drops some. The sample holds over 55,000 clones, 80% to 85% seen once. Sequenced material: CD4+ or CD8+ T cells sorted from blood, taken in a trial of the OX40 agonist ivuxolimab. The receptors here all came from an adult with an advanced solid tumor such as melanoma, head and neck, liver or kidney cancer.

The chain has TRBV29-1 and TRBJ2-1; 9 nucleotides match TRBD2. The CDR3 is 16 amino acids. CDR1 is SQVTM and CDR2 is ANQGSEA in the germline V gene. The V and J ends lost 0 bases and 1 base, in that order; junction bases with no gene match: 4. CDR3 region: CSVEDGGGESYNEQFF. The CDR3 region has the DNA TGCAGCGTTGAAGATGGCGGGGGGGAGTCCTACAATGAGCAGTTCTTC.

The chain couples TRBV25-1 to TRBJ2-2; D remains ambiguous. The germline gives CDR1 MGHDK, CDR2 SYGVNS. The CDR3 has 13 amino acids. V was trimmed by 6 bases and J by 4 bases, leaving 9 bases between them. DNA of the CDR3: TGTGCCAGCAGCCCGGGCCCCACCGGGGAGCTGTTTTTT. It specifies CASSPGPTGELFF. The entire variable domain, with the rest obtained from reference TRBV25-1 and TRBJ2-2, is as follows: EADIYQTPRYLVIGTGKKITLECSQTMGHDKMYWYQQDPGMELHLIHYSYGVNSTEKGDLSSESTVSRIRTEHFPLTLESARPSHTSQYLCASSPGPTGELFFGEGSRLTVL.

This chain connects TRBV4-2 to TRBJ2-7; D perhaps matches TRBD1 (5 bases). Germline CDR1 and CDR2: LGHNA and YNFKEQ. The CDR3 has 15 amino acids. Between the trimmed V and J ends, which lost 2 bases and 0 bases, there was a span of 11 bases. This CDR3 is CASSQSVDSSYEQYF. CDR3 sequence (DNA): TGTGCCAGCAGCCAATCCGTCGACAGCTCCTACGAGCAGTACTTC.

The J gene is TRBJ2-5, the V gene TRBV5-1; the D is unclear. The CDR3 length is 14 residues. In germline, CDR1 is SGHRS, CDR2 YFSETQ. The germline V and J ends were trimmed by 2 bases and 2 bases, with 10 bases remaining between them. The chain's CDR3 is CASSFARSQETQYF. The CDR3 bases are TGCGCCAGCAGCTTTGCTCGGTCTCAAGAGACCCAGTACTTC.

The CDR3 DNA reads as TGTGCCAGCAGTGAGGTTTACACAGATACGCAGTATTTT. It codes for CASSEVYTDTQYF. J is TRBJ2-3 and V is TRBV2; D gene uncertain. The CDR3 covers 13 residues. The V end lost 3 bases, the J end lost 2 bases, and 6 bases lay between the germline ends. Per germline, CDR1 SNHLY and CDR2 FYNNEI.

For the CDR3, the DNA is TGTGCCAGCAGCTTCCTGGACAGGGACCTCTATGGCTACACCTTC. This translates into CASSFLDRDLYGYTF. The V gene is TRBV7-9, the J gene TRBJ1-2; 8 positions agree with TRBD1. Germline CDR1 and CDR2: SEHNR and FQNEAQ (reference sequence). This CDR3 is 15 amino acids long. V was clipped by 3 bases and J by 4 bases; unmatched bases: 7.

This sequence joins TRBV5-1 and TRBJ2-3; D is perhaps TRBD1 (6 bases). V gave up 3 bases and J gave up 3 bases, with 11 bases separating them. The CDR3 has 14 residues. Germline CDR1 is SGHRS and CDR2 is YFSETQ. The CDR3 spells CASSWQGLTDTQYF. CDR3 DNA: TGCGCCAGCAGCTGGCAGGGGCTTACAGATACGCAGTATTTT.

The chain has TRBV11-3 and TRBJ2-7; D is unresolved. Germline loops: CDR1 SGHNT, CDR2 YENEEA. V gave up 1 base and J gave up 6 bases, with 16 bases separating them. The CDR3 has 15 amino acids. The DNA for the CDR3 is TGTGCCAGCAGCTTAGGAGGACCCTCCTTGGCCGAGCAGTACTTC. Protein product: CASSLGGPSLAEQYF.

Only a few counts were recorded for this clone. This chain uses TRBV10-3 with TRBJ2-3; 7 nucleotides agree with TRBD1. This CDR3 has 15 residues. Trimming took 3 bases from V and 5 from J; bases not matched to a gene: 8. Germline V gives CDR1 ENHRY, CDR2 SYGVKD. The CDR3 sequence is CAISDPRGPGDTQYF. As DNA, the CDR3 is TGTGCCATCAGTGACCCAAGGGGGCCCGGAGATACGCAGTATTTT.

The chain combines TRBV11-3 with TRBJ1-1; 7 nucleotides line up with TRBD1. After removal of 4 bases from V and 1 base from J, the junction contained 9 bases not matched to a gene. Per germline, CDR1 SGHNT and CDR2 YENEEA. The CDR3 loop spans 16 amino acids. In DNA form, the CDR3 reads TGTGCCAGCAGCTCAACGCCGGGACAGCAGAACACTGAAGCTTTCTTT. Amino acids: CASSSTPGQQNTEAFF.

The chain couples TRBV6-5 to TRBJ2-1; D is tentatively TRBD1 or TRBD2 (5 bases each). V lost 3 bases to trimming and J lost 5 bases, with 11 bases between them. Germline values: CDR1 MNHEY, CDR2 SVGAGI. The CDR3 is 14 residues long. CDR3 in DNA: TGTGCCAGCAGTTATCGGGACCGAAACAATGAGCAGTTCTTC. It codes for CASSYRDRNNEQFF.

This sequence joins TRBV5-4 and TRBJ2-2; TRBD1 matches at 7 bases. CDR3 length: 14 residues. V gave up 3 bases and J gave up 4 bases; unmatched junction bases: 3. CDR1 and CDR2 (germline): SGHNT, YYREEE (reference sequence). CDR3 sequence reads: CASSWGQTTGELFF. In DNA form, the CDR3 reads TGTGCCAGCAGCTGGGGACAGACCACCGGGGAGCTGTTTTTT.

V and J are TRBV6-5 and TRBJ2-7; a possible D gene is TRBD2 (6 bases). The CDR3 is 14 residues long. Germline CDR1 is MNHEY and CDR2 is SVGAGI. V shed 6 bases and J shed 3 bases, with 15 bases lying between them. Here the CDR3 DNA reads TGTGCCAGCAGACGCCTGGGGAGGATCTACGAGCAGTACTTC. It encodes CASRRLGRIYEQYF.

This clone came up a few times. The chain couples TRBV4-1 to TRBJ2-1, with D hard to call. V dropped 3 bases and J dropped 0 bases, with 12 bases sitting between them. From germline, CDR1 is MGHRA and CDR2 YSYEKL. The CDR3 runs 16 residues. CDR3 bases: TGCGCCAGCAGCCAGCCCACATCCCGCTCCTACAATGAGCAGTTCTTC. It specifies CASSQPTSRSYNEQFF.

This clone was recorded a few times. The chain links TRBV9 to TRBJ1-1; the D is unclear. The CDR3 has 14 residues. V was shortened by 0 bases and J by 0 bases, with 6 bases between the two germline ends. Germline-derived CDR1 and CDR2 are SGDLS and YYNGEE. The CDR3 loop is CASSVDQVNTEAFF. The CDR3 DNA reads as TGTGCCAGCAGCGTAGATCAGGTGAACACTGAAGCTTTCTTT.

The genes are TRBV11-2 and TRBJ1-1, with unresolved D. V was cut by 5 bases and J by 5 bases, with 9 bases left in between. The CDR3 is made up of 12 amino acids. CDR1 is SGHAT, CDR2 FQNNGV, per germline. This chain's CDR3 is CASSPTATEAFF. As DNA, the CDR3 is TGTGCCAGCAGCCCCACAGCTACTGAAGCTTTCTTT.

The chain links TRBV2 to TRBJ1-2; TRBD1 agrees at 12 bases. With 7 bases clipped from V and 4 bases from J, the junction kept 7 bases outside the gene matches. CDR1 and CDR2 from the germline V gene are SNHLY and FYNNEI. The CDR3 has 15 amino acids. The CDR3 is CASNIRDRGPYGYTF. The CDR3 DNA reads as TGTGCCAGCAATATCCGGGACAGGGGGCCCTATGGCTACACCTTC.

The rearrangement links TRBV2 to TRBJ1-5, with TRBD1 matching 9 bases. CDR1 and CDR2 (germline): SNHLY, FYNNEI. J lost 6 bases, V lost 8 bases, and 8 bases had no gene match. CDR3 size: 14 residues. CDR3 in amino acids: CASGPQGAGQPQHF. CDR3 nucleotide sequence: TGTGCCAGCGGCCCACAGGGGGCTGGTCAGCCCCAGCATTTT.

V is TRBV7-9 and J is TRBJ2-1; maybe TRBD2 (5 bases). This CDR3 is built from 12 residues. Germline CDR1 and CDR2: SEHNR and FQNEAQ (reference sequence). The V end lost 4 bases, the J end lost 8 bases, and 9 bases lay between the germline ends. The CDR3 spells CASSWRVDEQFF. The CDR3 nucleotides read TGTGCCAGCAGCTGGCGGGTGGATGAGCAGTTCTTC.

This chain uses TRBV10-3 with TRBJ2-2, with D possibly being TRBD1 or TRBD2 (5 bases each). The germline V gene encodes CDR1 ENHRY and CDR2 SYGVKD. The V end lost 11 bases, the J end lost 3 bases, and 16 bases lay between the germline ends. The CDR3 has 14 amino acids. The CDR3: CASAGTKDTGELFF. Written as DNA, the CDR3 is TGTGCCTCTGCCGGGACCAAAGACACCGGGGAGCTGTTTTTT.

The chain recombines TRBV7-2 with TRBJ2-1, with D possibly matching TRBD2 (6 bases). This CDR3 contains 15 residues. V lost 2 bases and J lost 5, with 13 bases in between. CDR1 is SGHTA, CDR2 FQGNSA, per germline. CDR3 in amino acids: CASSLSASEDNEQFF. The CDR3 DNA sequence: TGTGCCAGCAGCTTATCAGCTAGCGAGGACAATGAGCAGTTCTTC.

This clone came up a few times. The rearrangement joins TRBV14 to TRBJ1-3; D call uncertain. Germline loops: CDR1 SGHDN, CDR2 FVKESK. Trimming pared 2 bases from V and 3 bases from J, leaving 8 bases between. The CDR3 runs 14 residues. CDR3 coding DNA: TGTGCCAGCAGCCAACAGGCAGGTGGAAACACCATATATTTT. Translated, it gives CASSQQAGGNTIYF.

This clone occurred a few times. The rearrangement joins TRBV18 to TRBJ2-1; D is unclear. Germline V gives CDR1 KGHSH, CDR2 LQKENI. Trimming took 2 bases from V and 5 from J, leaving 7 bases between them. This CDR3 has 13 amino acids. CDR3 DNA: TGTGCCAGCTCACCAGGATGGGACAATGAGCAGTTCTTC. Translation gives CASSPGWDNEQFF.

The chain recombines TRBV9 with TRBJ1-6; TRBD1 matches at 10 bases. This CDR3 region has 14 residues. CDR1 is SGDLS and CDR2 is YYNGEE in the germline V gene. V lost 4 bases to trimming and J lost 11 bases; unmatched junction nucleotides: 6. CDR3 loop: CASSPRTGGTPLHF. The DNA for the CDR3 is TGTGCCAGCAGCCCGCGGACAGGGGGGACACCCCTCCACTTT.

The chain couples TRBV19 to TRBJ2-7, with 9 nucleotides matching TRBD1. CDR1 and CDR2 from the germline V gene are LNHDA and SQIVND (reference sequence). With 4 bases clipped from V and 2 bases from J, the junction kept 3 bases outside the gene matches. The CDR3 loop spans 14 amino acids. CDR3 in DNA: TGTGCCAGTAGTACGACAGGGGGGACCTACGAGCAGTACTTC. This gives the protein CASSTTGGTYEQYF.

The rearrangement uses TRBV7-9 and TRBJ2-3, with D perhaps TRBD1 or TRBD2 (5 bases each). CDR1 SEHNR and CDR2 FQNEAQ come from the germline V gene (reference sequence). CDR3 length: 14 residues. V lost 4 bases and J 4 bases, leaving 12 bases between the germline ends. The chain's CDR3 is CASSSSGTPDTQYF. The CDR3 nucleotides read TGTGCCAGCAGCTCATCGGGGACCCCAGATACGCAGTATTTT.

The chain uses TRBV4-3 and TRBJ1-3; perhaps TRBD1 as D (6 bases). V shed 0 bases and J shed 0 bases, with 18 bases lying between them. Germline V gene sequence: CDR1 LGHNA, CDR2 YSLEER. The CDR3 consists of 19 residues. This CDR3 is CASSQDRGQGTSSGNTIYF. The CDR3 region has the DNA TGCGCCAGCAGCCAAGACCGGGGCCAGGGGACAAGCTCTGGAAACACCATATATTTT.

This clone was recorded only once. The J gene is TRBJ2-2, the V gene TRBV7-2, with 8 nucleotides matching TRBD1. Germline V gives CDR1 SGHTA, CDR2 FQGNSA. Trimming at V came to 10 bases and at J to 4 bases, leaving 8 bases not matched to a gene. This CDR3 has 14 residues. The CDR3 is CAISAGGGTGELFF. The DNA for the CDR3 is TGTGCCATCTCGGCAGGGGGCGGCACCGGGGAGCTGTTTTTT.

The chain has TRBV19 and TRBJ2-1; 8 bases fit TRBD2. The CDR3 contains 17 residues. The V gene's germline CDR1 is LNHDA and CDR2 SQIVND (reference sequence). V shed 4 bases and J 0 bases; nucleotides not matched to a gene: 8. The DNA of the CDR3 is TGTGCCAGTAGTACCCCTCTACTAGCGGACTCCTACAATGAGCAGTTCTTC. This sequence encodes CASSTPLLADSYNEQFF. The variable domain in full, completed from reference TRBV19 and TRBJ2-1, reads DGGITQSPKYLFRKEGQNVTLSCEQNLNHDAMYWYRQDPGQGLRLIYYSQIVNDFQKGDIAEGYSVSREKKESFPLTVTSAQKNPTAFYLCASSTPLLADSYNEQFFGPGTRLTVL.

This chain joins TRBV7-3 and TRBJ2-3; D perhaps matches TRBD2 (6 bases). Germline CDR1 is SGHTA and CDR2 is FQGTGA. CDR3 size: 16 residues. The V end was cut by 0 bases, the J end by 0 bases, with 10 bases between. The CDR3 spells CASSLTVGGSTDTQYF. CDR3 in DNA: TGTGCCAGCAGCTTAACAGTCGGGGGAAGCACAGATACGCAGTATTTT. Full variable domain (missing parts from reference TRBV7-3 and TRBJ2-3): GAGVSQTPSNKVTEKGKYVELRCDPISGHTALYWYRQSLGQGPEFLIYFQGTGAADDSGLPNDRFFAVRPEGSVSTLKIQRTERGDSAVYLCASSLTVGGSTDTQYFGPGTRLTVL.